This is a list of T cell receptor beta chains from one sample in a study of T cell changes during pregnancy in multiple sclerosis. This table comes from immunoSEQ multiplex PCR, and its TCRdb copy is limited to in-frame clones, with some not included. Of tens of thousands of clones listed, roughly nine tenths were seen once; the top ten hold approximately 5%. The sequencing used CD8+ T cells from peripheral blood mononuclear cells, collected before pregnancy. These receptors were collected from a female donor with multiple sclerosis, enrolled in a pregnancy study. CDR3s include the opening cysteine and the closing phenylalanine or tryptophan. The D gene is left open where the match is weak. Clone size is not always given. Where it is, it says once, few, many or a class for expanded clones.

>-|TRBJ1-1|TRBV4-1|11|-
CASSQATEAFF
TGCGCCAGCAGCCAGGCCACGGAGGCTTTCTTT
>TRBD1|TRBJ1-1|TRBV7-9|15|-
CASSLVAGGFAEAFF
TGTGCCAGCAGCTTAGTGGCAGGGGGTTTCGCTGAAGCTTTCTTT
>TRBD1|TRBJ2-7|TRBV5-6|12|-
CASSLDREWQYF
TGTGCCAGCAGCCTAGACAGGGAATGGCAGTACTTC
>TRBD2|TRBJ2-3|TRBV15|19|-
CATSRVLLAGGPSTDTQYF
TGTGCCACCAGCAGGGTTTTACTAGCGGGGGGACCTAGCACAGATACGCAGTATTTT
>TRBD1|TRBJ1-6|TRBV27|14|few
CASSSGTGGSPLHF
TGTGCCAGCAGTTCCGGGACAGGGGGTTCACCCCTCCACTTT
>TRBD1|TRBJ2-7|TRBV11-2|17|-
CASSPPPGQTITYEQYF
TGTGCCAGCAGCCCCCCCCCGGGACAGACAATAACCTACGAGCAGTACTTC
>TRBD2|TRBJ2-3|TRBV5-1|18|-
CASSLMRTSGDLTDTQYF
TGCGCCAGCAGCTTGATGAGGACTAGCGGGGACCTGACAGATACGCAGTATTTT
>-|TRBJ1-2|TRBV2|17|-
CASRRTVLGGIEYGYTF
TGTGCCAGCCGGAGGACAGTACTCGGCGGAATTGAATATGGCTACACCTTC
>TRBD1|TRBJ1-4|TRBV9|17|-
CASSSTSGDRLNEKLFF
TGTGCCAGCAGCTCCACATCGGGGGACAGACTGAATGAAAAACTGTTTTTT
>TRBD1|TRBJ1-2|TRBV5-1|15|once
CASSLSGQTSRGYTF
TGCGCCAGCAGCTTGTCGGGACAGACCTCTCGAGGCTACACCTTC
>TRBD1|TRBJ1-2|TRBV27|14|-
CASSQTGANYGYTF
TGTGCCAGCAGCCAGACAGGGGCTAACTATGGCTACACCTTC
>TRBD1|TRBJ2-2|TRBV29-1|15|-
CSVRDVGQGTGELFF
TGCAGCGTACGCGATGTAGGACAGGGAACCGGGGAGCTGTTTTTT
>-|TRBJ1-2|TRBV5-1|13|-
CASSFQVPDGYTF
TGCGCCAGCAGCTTTCAGGTGCCCGATGGCTACACCTTC
>TRBD1|TRBJ2-7|TRBV14|16|few
CASSHMDRGRSYEQYF
TGTGCCAGCAGCCACATGGACAGGGGGCGGTCCTACGAGCAGTACTTC
>TRBD1|TRBJ1-2|TRBV27|12|few
CASGPRGHGYTF
TGTGCCAGCGGGCCCAGGGGGCATGGCTACACCTTC
>-|TRBJ2-3|TRBV11-2|16|-
CASSFRDSINTDTQYF
TGTGCCAGCAGCTTCCGGGACTCAATTAACACAGATACGCAGTATTTT
>TRBD2|TRBJ2-5|TRBV7-9|15|-
CASSLIAGTQETQYF
TGTGCCAGCAGCTTAATAGCGGGGACACAAGAGACCCAGTACTTC
>TRBD1|TRBJ2-3|TRBV29-1|14|-
CSVEGDRLTDTQYF
TGCAGCGTTGAAGGGGACAGACTCACAGATACGCAGTATTTT
>-|TRBJ2-5|TRBV27|16|-
CASSPQTRGDKETQYF
TGTGCCAGCAGTCCCCAGACTAGAGGCGATAAGGAGACCCAGTACTTC
>-|TRBJ1-5|TRBV19|16|-
CASSIGLRQNNQPQHF
TGTGCCAGTAGTATAGGCCTTAGACAGAACAATCAGCCCCAGCATTTT
>TRBD1|TRBJ1-1|TRBV27|15|few
CASSSQGTGNTEAFF
TGTGCCAGCAGTAGTCAGGGGACAGGGAACACTGAAGCTTTCTTT
>-|TRBJ2-1|TRBV6-1|15|-
CASSDHRNSYNEQFF
TGTGCCAGCAGTGATCACAGAAACTCCTACAATGAGCAGTTCTTC
>TRBD1|TRBJ2-1|TRBV27|15|-
CASSTGTGANNEQFF
TGTGCCAGCAGTACCGGGACAGGGGCGAACAATGAGCAGTTCTTC
>TRBD1|TRBJ2-1|TRBV5-6|18|-
CASSLGFGQEVFLNEQFF
TGTGCCAGCAGCTTGGGCTTTGGACAGGAGGTTTTCTTGAATGAGCAGTTCTTC
>-|TRBJ2-5|TRBV5-6|15|-
CAAAARRAGLQTQYF
TGTGCCGCAGCGGCTCGGAGGGCAGGGCTCCAGACCCAGTACTTC
>TRBD1|TRBJ1-1|TRBV7-8|12|-
CASSTWDRGAFF
TGTGCCAGCAGCACCTGGGACAGGGGGGCTTTCTTT
>-|TRBJ2-1|TRBV9|12|-
CASSRGQAKQFF
TGTGCCAGCAGCAGGGGACAAGCGAAGCAGTTCTTC
>TRBD1|TRBJ2-4|TRBV5-6|14|-
CASSLGTGSFFQYF
TGTGCCAGCAGCTTGGGGACAGGGAGTTTTTTTCAGTACTTC
>-|TRBJ2-3|TRBV21-1|12|-
CASRGDTDTQYF
TGTGCCAGCCGCGGGGACACAGATACGCAGTATTTT
>TRBD1|TRBJ2-7|TRBV5-5|13|-
CASSSRDSYEQYF
TGTGCCAGCAGCTCCCGGGACAGCTACGAGCAGTACTTC
>-|TRBJ1-4|TRBV5-1|14|-
CASKLGATDEKLFF
TGCGCCAGCAAATTGGGGGCGACGGATGAAAAACTGTTTTTT
>-|TRBJ1-1|TRBV19|15|-
CASNLQPGGNTEAFF
TGTGCCAGTAACCTACAGCCCGGGGGGAACACTGAAGCTTTCTTT
>-|TRBJ2-1|TRBV5-4|16|-
CASRPNRGTTYNEQFF
TGTGCCAGCAGACCGAACCGTGGCACTACCTACAATGAGCAGTTCTTC
>-|TRBJ2-3|TRBV9|16|-
CASSVGGRGGTDTQYF
TGTGCCAGCAGCGTAGGTGGGCGGGGCGGCACAGATACGCAGTATTTT
>TRBD2|TRBJ2-5|TRBV10-3|18|-
CAISPGTSGGEYQETQYF
TGTGCCATCAGTCCTGGGACTAGCGGGGGAGAGTACCAAGAGACCCAGTACTTC
>-|TRBJ1-1|TRBV4-1|15|few
CASSQAIWRSDEAFF
TGCGCCAGCAGCCAAGCAATCTGGCGGAGCGATGAAGCTTTCTTT